Listed here are 25 T cell receptor beta chains from one sample, sequenced in a study of OX40 agonist ivuxolimab in advanced cancers. Library method: the immunoSEQ multiplex PCR assay. TCRdb limited this immuneACCESS table to in-frame rearrangements with V and J called. A share of clones is missing; checked studies link under half to unresolved V genes, and the rest is unexplained. The sample table records around 66,000 clones; 84% of these occur just once. The ten largest clones add up to about 4.5% of the sample. Material: CD4+ or CD8+ T cells sorted from blood, obtained in a trial of the OX40 agonist ivuxolimab. The origin of the receptors is an adult with an advanced solid tumor such as melanoma, head and neck, liver or kidney cancer.

The gene calls are TRBV7-8 and TRBJ1-2, with a possible D match to TRBD1 (6 bases). With 5 bases removed from V and 5 bases from J, the gap between germline ends came to 21 bases. The CDR3 runs to 16 residues. The germline CDR1 and CDR2 sequences are SGHVS and FQNEAQ. The CDR3 DNA reads as TGTGCCAGCAGCACGGCCGGGACAACGAGGAGTTATGGCTACACCTTC. Translated: CASSTAGTTRSYGYTF.

The rearrangement joins TRBV29-1 to TRBJ2-7, with TRBD2 matching 7 bases. This CDR3 region has 13 residues. V gave up 7 bases and J gave up 7 bases; unmatched junction bases: 13. The V gene's germline CDR1 is SQVTM and CDR2 ANQGSEA. The DNA of the CDR3 is TGCAGCGGGGGGGACTACCGCCTTGGGGAGCAGTACTTC. Translated, it gives CSGGDYRLGEQYF.

The chain employs TRBV7-8 and TRBJ1-5; possible D gene TRBD1, 5 bases. The germline CDR1 and CDR2 sequences are SGHVS and FQNEAQ. CDR3 length: 16 residues. The germline V and J ends were trimmed by 2 bases and 0 bases, with 11 bases remaining between them. Written as DNA, the CDR3 is TGTGCCAGCAGCTTAAACAGGTTTTATAGCAATCAGCCCCAGCATTTT. It specifies CASSLNRFYSNQPQHF.

The V and J genes are TRBV11-3 and TRBJ2-3; 9 nucleotides align to TRBD2. CDR1 and CDR2 (germline): SGHNT, YENEEA. The CDR3 contains 17 residues. With V trimmed by 5 bases and J by 3 bases, 12 bases remained unmatched. CDR3 protein: CASSPDVGGLATDTQYF. In nucleotides, the CDR3 is TGTGCCAGCAGCCCCGATGTGGGGGGACTAGCTACAGATACGCAGTATTTT.

A few counts support this clone. V gene TRBV11-2 combines with J gene TRBJ2-2; the match to TRBD1 covers 8 bases. CDR3 size: 15 residues. V was clipped by 1 base and J by 5 bases; unmatched bases: 3. Germline V CDR1 and CDR2: SGHAT, FQNNGV. CDR3 region: CASSLGRGQTGELFF. CDR3 bases: TGTGCCAGCAGCTTAGGCAGGGGGCAGACCGGGGAGCTGTTTTTT.

About this clone itself: Different DNA sequences within this sample yield the same CDR3. The chain uses TRBV6-5 and TRBJ1-2; 7 bases line up with TRBD1. The CDR3 spans 13 residues. CDR1 is MNHEY and CDR2 is SVGAGI in the germline V gene. V was clipped by 2 bases and J by 7 bases; unmatched bases: 4. CDR3 in amino acids: CASSYRRGAGYTF. The DNA for the CDR3 is TGTGCCAGCAGTTACCGCAGGGGGGCTGGCTACACCTTC.

The chain employs TRBV15 and TRBJ2-5, with TRBD1 matching 7 bases. Germline loops: CDR1 LNHNV, CDR2 YYDKDF (reference sequence). With 0 bases clipped from V and 11 bases from J, the junction kept 12 bases outside the gene matches. The CDR3 length is 15 residues. CDR3 DNA sequence: TGTGCCACCAGCAGAGATCGGGGACAGATCCTTCGGCAGTACTTC. Amino acid sequence: CATSRDRGQILRQYF. Complete variable domain (other parts from reference TRBV15 and TRBJ2-5): DAMVIQNPRYQVTQFGKPVTLSCSQTLNHNVMYWYQQKSSQAPKLLFHYYDKDFNNEADTPDNFQSRRPNTSFCFLDIRSPGLGDTAMYLCATSRDRGQILRQYFGPGTRLLVL.

The chain carries TRBV7-2 and TRBJ2-6; the match to TRBD1 covers 11 bases. CDR3 length equals 16 residues. With V trimmed by 4 bases and J by 3 bases, 2 bases remained unmatched. CDR1 is SGHTA, CDR2 FQGNSA, per germline. The DNA for the CDR3 is TGTGCCAGCAGCTGGGGACAGGGGGGTGGGGCCAACGTCCTGACTTTC. This encodes CASSWGQGGGANVLTF.

CDR3 in amino acids: CASSRGETVYEQYF. The CDR3 nucleotides are TGTGCCAGCTCCCGGGGGGAAACGGTCTACGAGCAGTACTTC. V gene TRBV18 combines with J gene TRBJ2-7; TRBD2 agrees at 7 bases. The CDR3 is 14 residues long. Trimming cost V 6 bases and J 3 bases; bases outside gene matches: 8. Looked up from germline, CDR1 is KGHSH and CDR2 is LQKENI.

As concerns this clone: The sample has other DNA sequences that encode this CDR3 too. The J gene is TRBJ2-3, the V gene TRBV18; unclear D gene. The V and J ends lost 3 bases and 0 bases respectively, with 7 bases between them. The CDR3 runs 14 residues. Germline loops: CDR1 KGHSH, CDR2 LQKENI. CDR3 sequence reads: CASSPIDSTDTQYF. CDR3 bases: TGTGCCAGCTCACCCATTGATAGCACAGATACGCAGTATTTT. Together with reference TRBV18 and TRBJ2-3, the CDR3 gives the full variable domain: NAGVMQNPRHLVRRRGQEARLRCSPMKGHSHVYWYRQLPEEGLKFMVYLQKENIIDESGMPKERFSAEFPKEGPSILRIQQVVRGDSAAYFCASSPIDSTDTQYFGPGTRLTVL.

The genes are TRBV7-6 and TRBJ2-7, with D possibly called TRBD1 or TRBD2 (5 bases each). Trimming took 5 bases from V and 5 from J, leaving 22 bases between them. Germline V gives CDR1 SGHVS, CDR2 FNYEAQ. The CDR3 spans 16 residues. The DNA of the CDR3 is TGTGCCAGCAGCCACGGGGACGGACGTACTATGGACGAGCAGTACTTC. Its protein is CASSHGDGRTMDEQYF.

The chain links TRBV7-2 to TRBJ2-1; 7 bases agree with TRBD1. The V gene's germline CDR1 is SGHTA and CDR2 FQGNSA. Trimming removed 3 bases from V and 4 bases from J; junction bases left unmatched: 6. The CDR3 length is 15 residues. The CDR3 nucleotides are TGTGCCAGCAGCTTTGAGGGGGCTCCGTACAATGAGCAGTTCTTC. Translated: CASSFEGAPYNEQFF.

V is TRBV7-8 and J is TRBJ1-1, with D possibly matching TRBD1 (5 bases). Germline V gene sequence: CDR1 SGHVS, CDR2 FQNEAQ. This CDR3 has 21 residues. The V gene lost 1 base and the J gene lost 5 bases, with 32 bases spanning the gap. CDR3 region: CASSLDGGVLVTTVLRTEAFF. DNA for the CDR3: TGTGCCAGCAGCTTAGATGGGGGAGTTCTGGTAACCACCGTTCTGCGGACTGAAGCTTTCTTT. Variable domain in full (rest from reference TRBV7-8 and TRBJ1-1): GAGVSQSPRYKVAKRGQDVALRCDPISGHVSLFWYQQALGQGPEFLTYFQNEAQLDKSGLPSDRFFAERPEGSVSTLKIQRTQQEDSAVYLCASSLDGGVLVTTVLRTEAFFGQGTRLTVV.

V is TRBV25-1 and J is TRBJ1-2, with 8 bases that match TRBD1. The germline V gene has CDR1 MGHDK and CDR2 SYGVNS. The CDR3 spans 13 residues. The V gene end was trimmed by 2 bases and the J gene end by 6 bases; junction bases not matched to a gene: 2. Here the CDR3 reads CASSERGQDGYTF. CDR3 DNA sequence: TGTGCCAGCAGTGAAAGGGGACAGGATGGCTACACCTTC.

The CDR3 DNA follows: TGTGCCAGCAGTTTATGGCCCTTAGAAGCTTTCTTT. It yields the protein CASSLWPLEAFF. This sequence joins TRBV28 and TRBJ1-1; D is ambiguous. The CDR3 spans 12 residues. V lost 0 bases and J 8 bases, leaving 7 bases between the germline ends. The V gene's germline CDR1 is MDHEN and CDR2 SYDVKM.

As to this clone: The sample has other DNA sequences that encode this CDR3 too. The chain links TRBV7-2 to TRBJ1-1; D not resolved. V was clipped by 1 base and J by 1 base, with 4 bases between them. CDR1 is SGHTA, CDR2 FQGNSA, per germline. CDR3 length equals 13 residues. CDR3 nucleotides: TGTGCCAGCAGCTTAGGACGGAACACTGAAGCTTTCTTT. Encoded protein: CASSLGRNTEAFF. Combining the CDR3 with reference TRBV7-2 and TRBJ1-1 gives the whole variable domain GAGVSQSPSNKVTEKGKDVELRCDPISGHTALYWYRQSLGQGLEFLIYFQGNSAPDKSGLPSDRFSAERTGGSVSTLTIQRTQQEDSAVYLCASSLGRNTEAFFGQGTRLTVV.

This rearrangement joins TRBV19 to TRBJ1-2, with TRBD1 identical over 7 bases. V was clipped by 4 bases and J by 4 bases; unmatched bases: 9. This CDR3 has 15 amino acids. Looked up from germline, CDR1 is LNHDA and CDR2 is SQIVND (reference sequence). The DNA of the CDR3 is TGTGCCAGTAGTAGTCCTGGGACAGAACTCTATGGCTACACCTTC. Translated: CASSSPGTELYGYTF.

This clone was counted a single time. At the DNA level, this CDR3 is encoded by other sequences in the same sample as well. This chain connects TRBV18 to TRBJ1-2; D is possibly TRBD1 (6 bases). The CDR3 covers 14 residues. V was shortened by 3 bases and J by 2 bases, with 10 bases between the two germline ends. The germline V gene has CDR1 KGHSH and CDR2 LQKENI. CDR3 sequence (DNA): TGTGCCAGCTCACCGAGCCAGGGGAACTATGGCTACACCTTC. It codes for CASSPSQGNYGYTF.

The chain is built from TRBV5-1 and TRBJ1-3, with TRBD1 matching over 9 bases. This CDR3 has 15 amino acids. Trimming took 2 bases from V and 4 from J; bases not matched to a gene: 4. CDR1 SGHRS and CDR2 YFSETQ come from the germline V gene. The CDR3 region has the DNA TGCGCCAGCAGCTTTTGGACAGGGGCAGGAAACACCATATATTTT. Protein product: CASSFWTGAGNTIYF.

V is TRBV6-1 and J is TRBJ2-7; 8 bases align to TRBD2. With 6 bases clipped from V and 6 bases from J, the junction kept 7 bases outside the gene matches. There are 13 residues in the CDR3. CDR1 is MNHNS, CDR2 SASEGT, per germline. CDR3 sequence reads: CASRETGLGEQYF. For the CDR3, the DNA is TGTGCCAGCAGGGAGACGGGACTAGGCGAGCAGTACTTC.

This clone was seen a handful of times. This chain links TRBV11-2 with TRBJ2-2, with TRBD1 matching over 8 bases. The CDR3 extends over 18 amino acids. The V gene end was trimmed by 5 bases and the J gene end by 5 bases; junction bases not matched to a gene: 16. Looked up from germline, CDR1 is SGHAT and CDR2 is FQNNGV. CDR3 residues: CASSLLGGRQGITGELFF. The CDR3 region has the DNA TGTGCCAGCAGCCTCCTTGGGGGTCGACAGGGGATAACCGGGGAGCTGTTTTTT.

The genes are TRBV5-5 and TRBJ2-5; D ambiguous. The CDR3 sequence is 15 residues long. The ends were cut back, 0 bases at V and 2 bases at J, with 11 bases in the middle. In germline, CDR1 is SGHKS, CDR2 YYEKEE (reference sequence). This CDR3 reads CASSLARIDQETQYF. The CDR3 nucleotides read TGTGCCAGCAGCTTGGCTAGGATCGATCAAGAGACCCAGTACTTC.

The chain is built from TRBV7-9 and TRBJ1-1, with TRBD1 matching 7 bases. This CDR3 is built from 14 residues. Germline CDR1 is SEHNR and CDR2 is FQNEAQ (reference sequence). The J segment lost 1 base and the V segment lost 5 bases, leaving 4 bases of the junction unmatched. The CDR3 nucleotides are TGTGCCAGCAGCCCCGGGACAGAGAACACTGAAGCTTTCTTT. As protein: CASSPGTENTEAFF.

The gene calls are TRBV2 and TRBJ2-2; 8 bases align to TRBD1. This CDR3 has 14 residues. V lost 7 bases, J lost 1 base, and 2 bases stayed unmatched. CDR1 is SNHLY and CDR2 is FYNNEI in the germline V gene. CDR3 bases: TGTGCCAGCACGGACAGGGTGAACACCGGGGAGCTGTTTTTT. Its protein product is CASTDRVNTGELFF.

The rearrangement uses TRBV18 and TRBJ2-5; D is undetermined. This CDR3 has 13 residues. V dropped 3 bases and J dropped 2 bases, with 7 bases sitting between them. Germline V lookup: CDR1 KGHSH, CDR2 LQKENI. The CDR3 is CASSPFRQETQYF. The CDR3 coding sequence is TGTGCCAGCTCACCCTTTAGACAAGAGACCCAGTACTTC.